Following are 6 T cell receptor beta chains from one sample sequenced in a study of follicular helper T cells after annual influenza vaccination. Libraries were prepared by immunoSEQ multiplex PCR; TCRdb keeps only in-frame clonotypes and omits some of them. The sample has approximately 30,000 clones, about 82% seen once. Documented time point: 2014-2015 season, pre-vaccination. Sample: CXCR5+ CD38- circulating T follicular helper cells from blood, taken on the day of influenza vaccination. Subset: circulating Tfh, non-naive CD4+CXCR5+PD-1+ (ICOS+CD38+ or ICOS-CD38-). The source is an adult who received the influenza vaccine.

This chain links TRBV30 with TRBJ1-2; D call uncertain. Per germline, CDR1 GTSNPN and CDR2 SVGIG (reference sequence). The CDR3 is made up of 14 amino acids. Trimming pared 1 base from V and 2 bases from J, leaving 11 bases between. Here the CDR3 reads CAWSGKSLNYGYTF. CDR3 coding DNA: TGTGCCTGGAGTGGAAAAAGCCTGAACTATGGCTACACCTTC.

The rearrangement uses TRBV18 and TRBJ2-1; D is undetermined. Germline loops: CDR1 KGHSH, CDR2 LQKENI. V dropped 3 bases and J dropped 6 bases, with 9 bases sitting between them. CDR3 length: 13 residues. The CDR3, as DNA: TGTGCCAGCTCACCCTTTTACGGCAATGAGCAGTTCTTC. Amino acid sequence: CASSPFYGNEQFF. Filled out from reference TRBV18 and TRBJ2-1, the complete variable domain reads NAGVMQNPRHLVRRRGQEARLRCSPMKGHSHVYWYRQLPEEGLKFMVYLQKENIIDESGMPKERFSAEFPKEGPSILRIQQVVRGDSAAYFCASSPFYGNEQFFGPGTRLTVL.

The chain joins TRBV6-1 to TRBJ2-2; D possibly corresponds to TRBD1 (5 bases). Between the trimmed V and J ends, which lost 11 bases and 1 base, there was a span of 8 bases. This CDR3 is 12 amino acids long. The germline V gene encodes CDR1 MNHNS and CDR2 SASEGT. The CDR3 sequence is CAGAGNTGELFF. For the CDR3, the DNA is TGTGCCGGGGCAGGGAACACCGGGGAGCTGTTTTTT.

The chain links TRBV27 to TRBJ2-7; TRBD2 agrees at 7 bases. Per germline, CDR1 MNHEY and CDR2 SMNVEV (reference sequence). V lost 8 bases and J lost 3; bases outside the gene matches: 1. This CDR3 is 11 amino acids long. As DNA, the CDR3 is TGTGCCAGCGGGGGGGGCTACGAGCAGTACTTC. Protein: CASGGGYEQYF.

This clone occurred once. The chain joins TRBV30 to TRBJ2-3; D is perhaps TRBD2 (6 bases). The V end lost 2 bases, the J end lost 13 bases, and 19 bases lay between the germline ends. The germline gives CDR1 GTSNPN, CDR2 SVGIG (reference sequence). The CDR3 sequence is 13 residues long. CDR3 in DNA: TGTGCCTGGAGTCGGGAGATGGGGAGAACGGAGTATTTT. Amino acids: CAWSREMGRTEYF.

This clone was seen a few times. V and J are TRBV28 and TRBJ2-7; D is possibly TRBD2 (6 bases). The germline V gene encodes CDR1 MDHEN and CDR2 SYDVKM. V was shortened by 5 bases and J by 2 bases, with 19 bases between the two germline ends. This CDR3 is built from 16 residues. DNA for the CDR3: TGTGCCAGCAGTAGCCCTGGGGGGACGAAGCCCTACGAGCAGTACTTC. It encodes CASSSPGGTKPYEQYF.